This T cell receptor (beta chain) was captured in a study of CD8 T cells in Susac syndrome. Across the study: Patients with Susac syndrome were therapy-naive, on corticosteroids, or on intravenous immunoglobulin alone at the time that blood was drawn.

General study points: Clonal expansion of CD8+ cells in Susac peaked in TEMRA cells (and in active patients).

With respect to this clonotype: Its target is unknown.

After extraction with the RNeasy kit, roughly 0.5 to 1 ug of the RNA was reverse transcribed using random hexamers. The TCR beta CDR3 was amplified by immunoSEQ multiplex PCR across 54 Vbeta, 13 Jbeta. In TCRdb, the immunoSEQ multiplex PCR reads were re-called with MiXCR into one record per CDR3 protein. The sample shows 100,000 to 150,000 distinct CDR3 sequences, approximately 96% of them seen only once. From blood CD8+ and CD4+ T cells, TCR beta sequences were generated. Input material: CD8+ T cells from PBMCs. This receptor was obtained from a human donor with Susac syndrome.

This CDR3 reads CSAGGGEGVETQYF. The CDR3 bases are TGCAGTGCGGGGGGGGGCGAAGGGGTGGAGACCCAGTACTTC. The J gene is TRBJ2-5, the V gene TRBV20-1; possible D gene TRBD2, 7 bases. Trimming shortened V by 6 bases and J by 5 bases, and 19 bases separated the two germline ends. This CDR3 contains 14 residues. The germline CDR1 and CDR2 sequences are DFQATT and SNEGSKA (reference sequence).